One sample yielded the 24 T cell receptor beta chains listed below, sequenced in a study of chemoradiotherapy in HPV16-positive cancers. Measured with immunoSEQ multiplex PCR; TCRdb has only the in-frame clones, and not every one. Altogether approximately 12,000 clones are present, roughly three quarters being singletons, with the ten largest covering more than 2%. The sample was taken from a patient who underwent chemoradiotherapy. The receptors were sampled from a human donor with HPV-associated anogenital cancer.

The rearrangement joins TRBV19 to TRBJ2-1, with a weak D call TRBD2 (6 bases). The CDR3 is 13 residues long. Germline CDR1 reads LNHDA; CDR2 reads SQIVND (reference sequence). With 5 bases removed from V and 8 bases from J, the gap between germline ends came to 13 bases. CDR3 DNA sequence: TGTGCCAGTAGTGGGGACTCGTGGGATGAGCAGTTCTTC. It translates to CASSGDSWDEQFF.

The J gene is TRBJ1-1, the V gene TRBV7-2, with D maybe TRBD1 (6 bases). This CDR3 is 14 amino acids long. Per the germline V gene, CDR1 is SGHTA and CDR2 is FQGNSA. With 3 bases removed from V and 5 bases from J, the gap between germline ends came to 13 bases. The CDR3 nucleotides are TGTGCCAGCAGCTTTATCGGGGGGGCAACTGAAGCTTTCTTT. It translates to CASSFIGGATEAFF. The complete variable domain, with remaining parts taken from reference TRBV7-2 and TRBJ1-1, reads GAGVSQSPSNKVTEKGKDVELRCDPISGHTALYWYRQSLGQGLEFLIYFQGNSAPDKSGLPSDRFSAERTGGSVSTLTIQRTQQEDSAVYLCASSFIGGATEAFFGQGTRLTVV.

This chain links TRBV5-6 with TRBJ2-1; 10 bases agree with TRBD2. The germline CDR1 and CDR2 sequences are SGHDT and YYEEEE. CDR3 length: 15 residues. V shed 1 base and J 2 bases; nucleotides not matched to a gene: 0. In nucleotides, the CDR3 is TGTGCCAGCAGCTTGCTAGCGGGGGCCTACAATGAGCAGTTCTTC. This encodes CASSLLAGAYNEQFF.

CDR3 sequence (DNA): TGTGCCAGCAGCTCGGGACGGACGACCTACAATGAGCAGTTCTTC. This sequence encodes CASSSGRTTYNEQFF. This sequence joins TRBV7-9 and TRBJ2-1; either TRBD1 or TRBD2 may fit D (5 bases each). Per the germline V gene, CDR1 is SEHNR and CDR2 is FQNEAQ (reference sequence). This CDR3 region has 15 residues. Trimming took off 4 bases at V and 2 bases at J, with 12 bases between the two ends.

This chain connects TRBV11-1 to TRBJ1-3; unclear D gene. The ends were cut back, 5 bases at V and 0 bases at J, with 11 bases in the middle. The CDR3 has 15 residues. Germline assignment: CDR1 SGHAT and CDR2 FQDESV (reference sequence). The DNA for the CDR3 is TGTGCCAGCAGCGCGGACTCATACTCTGGAAACACCATATATTTT. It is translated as CASSADSYSGNTIYF.

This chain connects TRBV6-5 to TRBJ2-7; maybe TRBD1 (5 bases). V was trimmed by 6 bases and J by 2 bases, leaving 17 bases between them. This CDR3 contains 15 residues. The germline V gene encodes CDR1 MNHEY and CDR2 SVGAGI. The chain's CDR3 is CASSPRQGETYEQYF. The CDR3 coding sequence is TGTGCCAGCAGCCCCCGCCAGGGTGAGACCTACGAGCAGTACTTC.

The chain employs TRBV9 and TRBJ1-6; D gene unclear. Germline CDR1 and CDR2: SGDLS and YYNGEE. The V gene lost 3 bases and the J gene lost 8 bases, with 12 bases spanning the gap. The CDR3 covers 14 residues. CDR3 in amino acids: CASSELSSDSPLHF. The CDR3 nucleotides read TGTGCCAGCAGCGAGCTTAGTTCAGATTCACCCCTCCACTTT.

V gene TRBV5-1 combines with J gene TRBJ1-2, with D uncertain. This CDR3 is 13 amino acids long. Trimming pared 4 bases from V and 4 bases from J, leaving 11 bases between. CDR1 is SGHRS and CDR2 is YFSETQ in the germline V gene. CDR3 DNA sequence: TGCGCCAGCAGCACGGCAGGCGGCTATGGCTACACCTTC. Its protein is CASSTAGGYGYTF.

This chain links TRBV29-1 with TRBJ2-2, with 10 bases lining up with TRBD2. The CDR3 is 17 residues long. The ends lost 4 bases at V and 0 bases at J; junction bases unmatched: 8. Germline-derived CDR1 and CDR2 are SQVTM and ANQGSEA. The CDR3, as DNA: TGCAGCGTTGCCGGGGCTAGCGGGGGAGCGAACACCGGGGAGCTGTTTTTT. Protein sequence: CSVAGASGGANTGELFF.

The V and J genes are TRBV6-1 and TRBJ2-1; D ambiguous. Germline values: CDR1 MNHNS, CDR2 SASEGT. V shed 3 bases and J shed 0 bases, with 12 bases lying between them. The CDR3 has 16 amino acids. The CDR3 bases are TGTGCCAGCAGTGACCTAGTCGGAAGCTCCTACAATGAGCAGTTCTTC. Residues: CASSDLVGSSYNEQFF.

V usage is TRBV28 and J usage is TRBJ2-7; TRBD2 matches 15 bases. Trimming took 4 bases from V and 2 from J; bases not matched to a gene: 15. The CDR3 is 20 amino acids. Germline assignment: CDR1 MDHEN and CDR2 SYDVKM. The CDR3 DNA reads TGTGCCAGCAGTTCGATATTTTATGGGACTAGCGGGGGGAAAACCTACGAGCAGTACTTC. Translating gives CASSSIFYGTSGGKTYEQYF.

The CDR3 spells CASSLAAGGNQPQHF. CDR3 in DNA: TGCGCCAGCAGCTTGGCGGCAGGGGGCAATCAGCCCCAGCATTTT. The genes are TRBV5-1 and TRBJ1-5; TRBD1 is a possible D gene (6 bases). CDR3 length equals 15 residues. Trimming shortened V by 0 bases and J by 2 bases, and 9 bases separated the two germline ends. CDR1 and CDR2 from the germline V gene are SGHRS and YFSETQ.

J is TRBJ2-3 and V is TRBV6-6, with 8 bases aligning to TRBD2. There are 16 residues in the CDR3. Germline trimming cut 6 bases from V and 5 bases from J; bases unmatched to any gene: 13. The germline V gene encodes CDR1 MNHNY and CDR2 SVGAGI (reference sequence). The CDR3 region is CASSRPSTGGIDTQYF. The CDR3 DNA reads TGTGCCAGCAGCCGCCCATCTACGGGGGGGATAGATACGCAGTATTTT.

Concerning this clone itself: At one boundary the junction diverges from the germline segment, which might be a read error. The CDR3 DNA reads TGTGCTAGCAGCTTAGGCACCGGGGAGCTGTTTTTT. This gives the protein CASSLGTGELFF. This chain joins TRBV7-7 and TRBJ2-2; D unresolved. CDR1 is SSHAT and CDR2 is FNYEAQ in the germline V gene (reference sequence). CDR3 length: 12 amino acids.

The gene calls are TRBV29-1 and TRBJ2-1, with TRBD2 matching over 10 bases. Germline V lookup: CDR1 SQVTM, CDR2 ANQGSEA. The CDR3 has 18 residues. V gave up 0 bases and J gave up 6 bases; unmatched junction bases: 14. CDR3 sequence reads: CSVEDLGALAGETNEQFF. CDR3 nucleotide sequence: TGCAGCGTTGAAGATCTTGGGGCGCTAGCGGGGGAAACCAATGAGCAGTTCTTC.

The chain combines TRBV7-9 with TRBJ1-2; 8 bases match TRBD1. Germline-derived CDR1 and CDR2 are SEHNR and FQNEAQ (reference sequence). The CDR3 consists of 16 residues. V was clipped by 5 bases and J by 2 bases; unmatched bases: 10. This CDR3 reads CASSRRGNRGNYGYTF. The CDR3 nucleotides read TGTGCCAGCAGCCGCAGGGGGAACAGGGGGAACTATGGCTACACCTTC.

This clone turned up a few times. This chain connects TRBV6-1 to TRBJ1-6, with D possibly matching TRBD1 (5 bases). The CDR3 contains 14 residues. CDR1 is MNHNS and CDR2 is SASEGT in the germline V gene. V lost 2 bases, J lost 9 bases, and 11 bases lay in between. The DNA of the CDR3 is TGTGCCAGCAGTGAAACGGTGGGGGTTTCACCCCTCCACTTT. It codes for CASSETVGVSPLHF.

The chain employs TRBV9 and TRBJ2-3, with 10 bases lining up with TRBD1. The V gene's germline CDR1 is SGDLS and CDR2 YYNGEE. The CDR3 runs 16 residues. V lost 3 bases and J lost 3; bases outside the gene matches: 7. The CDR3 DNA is TGTGCCAGCAGCGGACAGGGGGCGCGGGGAACAGATACGCAGTATTTT. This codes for CASSGQGARGTDTQYF.

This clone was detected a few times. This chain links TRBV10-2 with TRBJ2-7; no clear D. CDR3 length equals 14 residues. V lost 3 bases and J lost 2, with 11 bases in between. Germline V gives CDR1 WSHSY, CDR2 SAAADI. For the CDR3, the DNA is TGCGCCAGCAGTGATTCCAGGTCCCCCTACGAGCAGTACTTC. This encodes CASSDSRSPYEQYF.

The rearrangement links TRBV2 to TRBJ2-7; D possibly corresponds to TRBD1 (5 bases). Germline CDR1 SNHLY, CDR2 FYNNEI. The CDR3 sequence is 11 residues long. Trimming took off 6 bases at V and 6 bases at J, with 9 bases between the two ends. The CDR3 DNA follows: TGTGCCAGCAGCTACAGGCTCGAGCAGTACTTC. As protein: CASSYRLEQYF.

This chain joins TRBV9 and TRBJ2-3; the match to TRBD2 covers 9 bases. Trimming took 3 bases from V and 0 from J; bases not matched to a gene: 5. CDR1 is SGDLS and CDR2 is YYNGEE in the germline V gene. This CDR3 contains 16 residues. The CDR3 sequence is CASSDSGGDSTDTQYF. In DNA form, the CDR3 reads TGTGCCAGCAGCGATAGCGGGGGCGATAGCACAGATACGCAGTATTTT.

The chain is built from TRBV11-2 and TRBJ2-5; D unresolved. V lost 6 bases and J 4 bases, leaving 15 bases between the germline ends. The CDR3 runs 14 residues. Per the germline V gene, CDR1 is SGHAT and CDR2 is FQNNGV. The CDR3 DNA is TGTGCCAGCAGACGCGCGTCGGTGAGAGAGACCCAGTACTTC. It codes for CASRRASVRETQYF.

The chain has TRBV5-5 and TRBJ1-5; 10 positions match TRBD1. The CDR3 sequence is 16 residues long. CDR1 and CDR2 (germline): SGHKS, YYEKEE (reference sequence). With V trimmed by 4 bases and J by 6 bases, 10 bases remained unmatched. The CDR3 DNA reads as TGTGCCAGCAGCGGTCGACAGGGGGCCGGGAGTCAGCCCCAGCATTTT. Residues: CASSGRQGAGSQPQHF. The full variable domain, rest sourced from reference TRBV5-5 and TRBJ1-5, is DAGVTQSPTHLIKTRGQQVTLRCSPISGHKSVSWYQQVLGQGPQFIFQYYEKEERGRGNFPDRFSARQFPNYSSELNVNALLLGDSALYLCASSGRQGAGSQPQHFGDGTRLSIL.

CDR3 protein: CASSDRVYGYTF. CDR3 nucleotide sequence: TGCGCCAGCAGCGACAGGGTTTATGGCTACACCTTC. The chain joins TRBV5-1 to TRBJ1-2, with TRBD1 matching over 7 bases. The CDR3 consists of 12 residues. Trimming took 4 bases from V and 5 from J; bases not matched to a gene: 2. In germline, CDR1 is SGHRS, CDR2 YFSETQ.